These T cell receptor beta chains were read from a single sample in a study of T-cell memory formation after mild COVID-19. Via MiXCR, TCRdb re-called the 5' RACE reads, giving one row per CDR3 protein. The table records about 400,000 distinct CDR3 sequences, less than 25% of them present only once. Input material: PBMCs or a T cell subset sorted from them (not recorded which). Receptor source: an adult woman who had mild COVID-19 (a few samples of this study predate the infection). Cell type and time point are not known. CDR3s include the opening cysteine and the closing phenylalanine or tryptophan.

>TRBV29-1|TRBJ2-7
CSAPFGPGNEQYF
>TRBV7-6|TRBJ2-3
CASSRGDRRTDTQYF
>TRBV20-1|TRBJ2-2
CSARGGRNTGELFF
>TRBV15|TRBJ2-1
CATSRDSYNEQFF
>TRBV12-3/TRBV12-4|TRBJ2-3
CASSPRERFTDTQYF
>TRBV24-1|TRBJ2-3
CATSGRLSTDTQYF
>TRBV12-3/TRBV12-4|TRBJ2-7
CASSFRREQYF
>TRBV7-8|TRBJ2-7
CASSPLGGVGSYEQYF
>TRBV11-2|TRBJ2-1
CASSSSRADLTIYNEQFF
>TRBV7-3|TRBJ2-1
CASSAGTSEGEQFF
>TRBV10-3|TRBJ2-7
CAISERPNYEQYF
>TRBV7-9|TRBJ2-3
CASSPDRVTNTQYF
>TRBV5-1|TRBJ2-7
CASSIRDSSSYEQYF
>TRBV29-1|TRBJ1-3
CSVARDIGNTIYF
>TRBV4-3|TRBJ2-4
CASSQDWGTSKNIQYF
>TRBV7-3|TRBJ1-1
CASSLQEASGAFF
>TRBV6-4|TRBJ2-1
CASSDPLVKNNEQFF
>TRBV4-1|TRBJ1-2
CASSGQGTLNGYTF
>TRBV10-2|TRBJ2-3
CASRDELTDTQYF
>TRBV3-1|TRBJ2-3
CASSQRSPYTDTQYF
>TRBV6-5|TRBJ2-1
CASSYLGLAGAQYNEQFF
>TRBV5-4|TRBJ2-5
CASSLELAGVAETQYF
>TRBV21-1|TRBJ1-4
CASSTWAREEKLFF
>TRBV7-9|TRBJ1-2
CASSPLDGYTF
>TRBV12-3/TRBV12-4|TRBJ1-2
CASSSGQGAVYGYTF
>TRBV9|TRBJ2-2
CASSVRTNTGELFF
>TRBV4-2|TRBJ2-3
CASSPLSDTQYF
>TRBV7-6|TRBJ2-2
CASSLSPNGNTGELFF
>TRBV20-1|TRBJ2-5
CSASPSGGWYQETQYF